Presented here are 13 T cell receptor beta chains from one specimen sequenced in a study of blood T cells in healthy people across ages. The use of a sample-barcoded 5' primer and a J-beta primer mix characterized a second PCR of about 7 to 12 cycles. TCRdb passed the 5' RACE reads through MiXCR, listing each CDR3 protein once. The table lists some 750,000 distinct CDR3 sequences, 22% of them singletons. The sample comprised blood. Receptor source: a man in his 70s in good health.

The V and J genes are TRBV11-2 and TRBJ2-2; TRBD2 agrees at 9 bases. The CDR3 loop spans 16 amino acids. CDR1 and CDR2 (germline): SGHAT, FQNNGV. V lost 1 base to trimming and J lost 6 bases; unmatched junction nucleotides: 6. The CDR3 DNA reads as TGTGCCAGCAGCTTAGGGCGGGGGGGCCAGGCCGGGGAGCTGTTTTTT. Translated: CASSLGRGGQAGELFF.

The CDR3 loop reads CASSLGDSYLTDTQYF. CDR3 nucleotides: TGTGCCAGCAGCTTGGGGGACAGCTACCTCACAGATACGCAGTATTTT. V usage is TRBV28 and J usage is TRBJ2-3; 7 nucleotides agree with TRBD1. Germline assignment: CDR1 MDHEN and CDR2 SYDVKM. The trim removed 6 bases at V and 2 bases at J, leaving 11 bases unmatched. The CDR3 extends over 16 amino acids.

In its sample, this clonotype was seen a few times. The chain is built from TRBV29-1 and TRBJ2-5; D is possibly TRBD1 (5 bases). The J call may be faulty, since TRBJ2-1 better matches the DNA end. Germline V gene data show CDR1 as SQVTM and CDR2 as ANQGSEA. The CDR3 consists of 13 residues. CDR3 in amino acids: CSVGQGPQNEQFF. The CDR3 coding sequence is TGCAGCGTTGGCCAGGGCCCCCAGAATGAGCAGTTCTTC.

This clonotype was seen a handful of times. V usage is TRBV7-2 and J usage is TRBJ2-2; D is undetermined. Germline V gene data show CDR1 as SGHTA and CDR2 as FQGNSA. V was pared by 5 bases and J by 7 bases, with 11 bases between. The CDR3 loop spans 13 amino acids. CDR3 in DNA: TGTGCCAGCAGCCGTCGACAAGGCGGGGAGCTGTTTTTT. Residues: CASSRRQGGELFF.

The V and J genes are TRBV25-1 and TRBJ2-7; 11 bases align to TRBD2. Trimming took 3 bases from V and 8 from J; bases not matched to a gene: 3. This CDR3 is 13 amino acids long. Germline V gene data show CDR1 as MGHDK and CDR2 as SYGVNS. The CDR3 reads CASSEWTSGQQYV. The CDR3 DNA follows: TGTGCCAGCAGTGAGTGGACTAGCGGGCAGCAGTACGTC.

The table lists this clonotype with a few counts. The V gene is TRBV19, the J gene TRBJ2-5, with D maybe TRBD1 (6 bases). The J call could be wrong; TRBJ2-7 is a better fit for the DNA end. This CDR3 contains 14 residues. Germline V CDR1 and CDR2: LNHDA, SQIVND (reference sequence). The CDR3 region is CASSTRGQSYEQYF. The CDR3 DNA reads TGTGCCAGTAGTACGCGCGGACAGAGCTACGAGCAGTACTTC.

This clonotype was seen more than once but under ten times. In nucleotides, the CDR3 is TGCGCCAGCAGCCAAGATCGGCGGGGGCACCAAGAGACCCAGTACTTC. It codes for CASSQDRRGHQETQYF. The genes are TRBV4-1 and TRBJ2-5; D might be TRBD2 (7 bases). Germline CDR1 and CDR2: MGHRA and YSYEKL. This CDR3 is built from 16 residues. The germline V and J ends were trimmed by 0 bases and 0 bases, with 11 bases remaining between them.

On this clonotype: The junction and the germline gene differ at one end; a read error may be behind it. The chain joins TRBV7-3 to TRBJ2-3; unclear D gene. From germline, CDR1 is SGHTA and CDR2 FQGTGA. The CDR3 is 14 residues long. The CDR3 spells CASSITYGADTQYF. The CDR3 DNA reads TGTGCCAGCAGCATAACCTACGGAGCAGATACGCAGTATTTT.

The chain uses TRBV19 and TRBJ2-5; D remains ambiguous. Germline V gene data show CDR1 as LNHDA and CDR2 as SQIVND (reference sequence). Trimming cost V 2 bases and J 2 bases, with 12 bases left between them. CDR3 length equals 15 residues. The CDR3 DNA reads TGTGCCAGTAGTATAAGTGTGGGATGGCAAGAGACCCAGTACTTC. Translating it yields CASSISVGWQETQYF.

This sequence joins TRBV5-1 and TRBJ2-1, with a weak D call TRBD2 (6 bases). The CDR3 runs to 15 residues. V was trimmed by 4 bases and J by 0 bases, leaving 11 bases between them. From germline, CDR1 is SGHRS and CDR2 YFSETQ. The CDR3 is CASSTRDSSYNEQFF. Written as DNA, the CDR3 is TGCGCCAGCAGCACCCGGGACTCCTCCTACAATGAGCAGTTCTTC.

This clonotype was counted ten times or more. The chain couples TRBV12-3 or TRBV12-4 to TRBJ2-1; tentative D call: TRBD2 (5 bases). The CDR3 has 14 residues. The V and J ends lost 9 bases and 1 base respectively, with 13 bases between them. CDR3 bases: TGTGCCAGTCTGGAGAGCGGTTCCTACAATGAGCAGTTCTTC. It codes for CASLESGSYNEQFF.

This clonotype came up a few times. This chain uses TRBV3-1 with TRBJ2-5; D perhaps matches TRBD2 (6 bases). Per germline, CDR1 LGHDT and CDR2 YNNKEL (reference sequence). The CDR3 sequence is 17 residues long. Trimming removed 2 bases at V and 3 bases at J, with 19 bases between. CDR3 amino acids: CASSQPSAGPSKETQYF. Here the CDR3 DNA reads TGTGCCAGCAGCCAACCGTCGGCGGGACCGTCTAAAGAGACCCAGTACTTC.

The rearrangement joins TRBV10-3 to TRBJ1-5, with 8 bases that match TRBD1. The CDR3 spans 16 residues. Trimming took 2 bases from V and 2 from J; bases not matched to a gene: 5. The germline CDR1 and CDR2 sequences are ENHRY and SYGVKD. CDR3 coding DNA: TGTGCCATCAGTGAGGAAGGGGGACAGGGCAATCAGCCCCAGCATTTT. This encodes CAISEEGGQGNQPQHF.